These 3 T cell receptor beta chains were sequenced from one sample in a study of blood T cells in healthy people across ages. The use of a sample-barcoded 5' primer and a J-beta primer mix characterized a second PCR of roughly 6 to 11 cycles. Via MiXCR, TCRdb re-called the 5' RACE reads, giving one row per CDR3 protein. Among just over 1 million distinct CDR3 sequences listed, 40% to 45% were seen once. Sequencing was carried out using blood. The receptors come from a woman aged 55-69 years in good health.

Of note for this clonotype: The junction shows a germline mismatch at one end, possibly a read error. The chain couples TRBV4-2 to TRBJ2-7, with 8 bases fitting TRBD1. This CDR3 has 15 residues. Germline V lookup: CDR1 LGHNA, CDR2 YNFKEQ. The DNA of the CDR3 is TGTGCCAGCAGCCACCGGACAGGGCCATCCTCCGAGCAGTACTTC. It codes for CASSHRTGPSSEQYF.

This clonotype was seen only a few times. The genes are TRBV6-5 and TRBJ1-4; no clear D. The CDR3 extends over 13 amino acids. Germline CDR1 reads MNHEY; CDR2 reads SVGAGI. V was cut by 2 bases and J by 7 bases, with 8 bases left in between. In DNA form, the CDR3 reads TGTGCCAGCAGTTACCTAGGCGGTGAAAAACTGTTTTTT. Amino acids: CASSYLGGEKLFF.

The CDR3 sequence: CASSYFGRKTQYF. Here the CDR3 DNA reads TGTGCCAGCAGTTACTTCGGGCGGAAGACCCAGTACTTC. The chain has TRBV6-5 and TRBJ2-5; D remains ambiguous. This CDR3 is built from 13 residues. The germline V gene has CDR1 MNHEY and CDR2 SVGAGI. V dropped 1 base and J dropped 6 bases, with 9 bases sitting between them.